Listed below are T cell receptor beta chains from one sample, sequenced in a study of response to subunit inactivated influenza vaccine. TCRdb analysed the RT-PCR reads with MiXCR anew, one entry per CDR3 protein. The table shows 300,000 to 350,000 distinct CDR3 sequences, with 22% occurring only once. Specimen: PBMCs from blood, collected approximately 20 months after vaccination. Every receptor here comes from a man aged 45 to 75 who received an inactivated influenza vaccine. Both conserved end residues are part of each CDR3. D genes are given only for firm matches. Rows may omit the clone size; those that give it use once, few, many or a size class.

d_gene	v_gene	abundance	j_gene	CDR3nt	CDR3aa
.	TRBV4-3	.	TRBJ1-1	TGCGCCAGCGGCCAAGTTACTACGGGCACTGAAGCTTTCTTT	CASGQVTTGTEAFF
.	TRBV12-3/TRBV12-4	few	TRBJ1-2	TGTGCCAGCAGGCGCCGAGGGGAGTCGGTGTACACCTTC	CASRRRGESVYTF
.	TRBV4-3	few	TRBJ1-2	TGCGCCAGCAGCCAAGAAGATCAGAAGGGCGGCTACACCTTC	CASSQEDQKGGYTF
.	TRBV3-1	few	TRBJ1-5	TGTGCCAGCAGCCCGGGCCCACCCAATCAGCCCCAGCATTTT	CASSPGPPNQPQHF
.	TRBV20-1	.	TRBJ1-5	TGCAGTGCTGAACCCCATCGACTTAGCAATCAGCCCCAGCAATTT	CSAEPHRLSNQPQQF
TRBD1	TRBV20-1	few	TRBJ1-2	TGCAGTGCTAGAGATAGCAGGACAGGGGGTTACACCTTC	CSARDSRTGGYTF
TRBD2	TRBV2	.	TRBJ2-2	TGTGCCAGCGTCGGTAGCGGGGGGCGGGTCACCGGGGAGCTGTTTTTT	CASVGSGGRVTGELFF
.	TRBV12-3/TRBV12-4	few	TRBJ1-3	TGTGCCAGCAGCTCCCTTGCGGGGGGCTCTGGAAACACCATATATTTT	CASSSLAGGSGNTIYF
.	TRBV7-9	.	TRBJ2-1	TGTGCCATCGAAAGCCCGGGACCCAGCTCCTACAATGAGCAGTTCTTC	CAIESPGPSSYNEQFF
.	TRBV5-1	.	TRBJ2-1	TGCGCCAGCAGCTCCCTGACAGGTTCGAACTACAATGAGCAGTTCTTC	CASSSLTGSNYNEQFF
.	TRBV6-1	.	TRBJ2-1	TGTGCCAGCAGTGAAGAAACGTTAGGGGGTCAAAAGCAGTTCTTC	CASSEETLGGQKQFF
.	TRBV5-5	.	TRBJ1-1	TGTGCCAGCAGCTTTCCTATGGGGCGGAACACTGAAGCTTTCTTT	CASSFPMGRNTEAFF
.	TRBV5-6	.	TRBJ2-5	TGTGCCAGCAGCCTGGATATTATTGTGGAGACCCAGTACTTC	CASSLDIIVETQYF
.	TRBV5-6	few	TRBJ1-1	TGTGCCAGCAGCGACCGCAGGGGTAGGACTGAAGCTTTCTTT	CASSDRRGRTEAFF
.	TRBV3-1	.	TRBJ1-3	TGTGCCAGCAGCACAAGTTCGCAAACAGGGACTGGAAGCACCATATATTTT	CASSTSSQTGTGSTIYF
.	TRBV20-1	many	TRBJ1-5	TGCAGTGCTAGAGAGGGCGCAGGAGGTCAGCCCCAGCATTTT	CSAREGAGGQPQHF
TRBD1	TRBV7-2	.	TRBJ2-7	TGTGCCAGCAGCAGACGACAGGGTTCCTACGAGCAGTACTTC	CASSRRQGSYEQYF
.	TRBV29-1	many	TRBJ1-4	TGCAGCGTTGGGGAGCCCACAACTAATGAAAAACTGTTTTTT	CSVGEPTTNEKLFF
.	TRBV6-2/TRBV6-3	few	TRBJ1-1	TGTGCCAGCAGTTACTCATGGGGAGACACTGAAGCTTTCTTT	CASSYSWGDTEAFF
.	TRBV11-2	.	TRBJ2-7	TGTGCCAGCAGCCCCGGCAGGGGCCTTTCCTCCTACGAGCAGTACTTC	CASSPGRGLSSYEQYF
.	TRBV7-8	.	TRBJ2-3	TGTGCCAGCAGCTTTTATGTAGATACGCAGTATTTT	CASSFYVDTQYF
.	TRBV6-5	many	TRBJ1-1	TGTGCCAGCAGTTACCAAGGTGGGATAGCGGGGGTTAACACTGAAGCTTTCTTT	CASSYQGGIAGVNTEAFF
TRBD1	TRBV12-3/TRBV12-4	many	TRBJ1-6	TGTGCCAGCAGCTCCGGGACAGGGGGAAGGAATTCACCCCTCCACTTT	CASSSGTGGRNSPLHF